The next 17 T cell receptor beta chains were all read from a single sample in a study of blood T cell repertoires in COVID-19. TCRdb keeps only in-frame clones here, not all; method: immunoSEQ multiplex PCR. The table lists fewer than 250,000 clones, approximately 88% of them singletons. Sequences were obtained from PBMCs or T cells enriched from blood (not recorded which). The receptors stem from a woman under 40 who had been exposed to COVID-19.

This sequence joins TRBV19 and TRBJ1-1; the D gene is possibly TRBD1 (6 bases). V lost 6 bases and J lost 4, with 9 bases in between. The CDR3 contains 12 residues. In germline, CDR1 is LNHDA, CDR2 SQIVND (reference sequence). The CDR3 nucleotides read TGTGCCAGTAGACAGGGTCCCACTGAAGCTTTCTTT. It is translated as CASRQGPTEAFF. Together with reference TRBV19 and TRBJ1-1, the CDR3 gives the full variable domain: DGGITQSPKYLFRKEGQNVTLSCEQNLNHDAMYWYRQDPGQGLRLIYYSQIVNDFQKGDIAEGYSVSREKKESFPLTVTSAQKNPTAFYLCASRQGPTEAFFGQGTRLTVV.

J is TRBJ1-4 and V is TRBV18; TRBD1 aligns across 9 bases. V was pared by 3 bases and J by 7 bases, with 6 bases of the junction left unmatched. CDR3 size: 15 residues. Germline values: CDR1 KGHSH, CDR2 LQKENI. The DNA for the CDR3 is TGTGCCAGCTCACCGATACAGGGGGCGGGTGAAAAACTGTTTTTT. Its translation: CASSPIQGAGEKLFF.

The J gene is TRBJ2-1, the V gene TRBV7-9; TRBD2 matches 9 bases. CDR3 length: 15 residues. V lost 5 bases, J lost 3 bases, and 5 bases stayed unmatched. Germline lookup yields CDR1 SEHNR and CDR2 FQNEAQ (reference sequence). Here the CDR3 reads CASSRAGGNYNEQFF. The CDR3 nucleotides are TGTGCCAGCAGCCGAGCGGGAGGAAACTACAATGAGCAGTTCTTC. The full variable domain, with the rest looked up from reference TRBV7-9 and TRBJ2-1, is DTGVSQNPRHKITKRGQNVTFRCDPISEHNRLYWYRQTLGQGPEFLTYFQNEAQLEKSRLLSDRFSAERPKGSFSTLEIQRTEQGDSAMYLCASSRAGGNYNEQFFGPGTRLTVL.

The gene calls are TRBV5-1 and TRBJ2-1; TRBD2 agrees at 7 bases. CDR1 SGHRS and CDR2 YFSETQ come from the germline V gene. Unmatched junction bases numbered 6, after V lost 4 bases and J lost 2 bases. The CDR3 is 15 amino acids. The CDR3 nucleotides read TGCGCCAGCAGCCCGTCGGGACTAACCTACAATGAGCAGTTCTTC. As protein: CASSPSGLTYNEQFF.

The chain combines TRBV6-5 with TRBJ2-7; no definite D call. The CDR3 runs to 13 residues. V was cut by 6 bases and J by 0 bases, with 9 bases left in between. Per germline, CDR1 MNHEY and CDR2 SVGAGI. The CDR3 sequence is CASRPDISYEQYF. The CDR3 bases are TGTGCCAGCAGACCCGACATCTCCTACGAGCAGTACTTC.

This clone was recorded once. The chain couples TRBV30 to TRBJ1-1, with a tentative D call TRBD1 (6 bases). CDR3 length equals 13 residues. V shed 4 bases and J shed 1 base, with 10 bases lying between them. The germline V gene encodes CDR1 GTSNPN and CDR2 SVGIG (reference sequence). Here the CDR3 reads CAWNSGENTEAFF. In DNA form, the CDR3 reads TGTGCCTGGAACTCAGGGGAGAACACTGAAGCTTTCTTT.

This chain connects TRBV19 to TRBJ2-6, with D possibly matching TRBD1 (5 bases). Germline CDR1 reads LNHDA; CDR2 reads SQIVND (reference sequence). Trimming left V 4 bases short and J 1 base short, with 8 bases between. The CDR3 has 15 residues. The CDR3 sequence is CASSTGWSGANVLTF. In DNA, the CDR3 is TGTGCCAGTAGTACAGGGTGGTCTGGGGCCAACGTCCTGACTTTC.

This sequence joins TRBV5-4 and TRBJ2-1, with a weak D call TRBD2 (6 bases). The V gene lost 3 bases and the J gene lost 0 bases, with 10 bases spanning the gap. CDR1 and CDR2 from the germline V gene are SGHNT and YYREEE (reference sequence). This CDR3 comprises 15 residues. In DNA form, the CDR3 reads TGTGCCAGCAGCTGGGGGGAAAGCTCCTACAATGAGCAGTTCTTC. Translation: CASSWGESSYNEQFF. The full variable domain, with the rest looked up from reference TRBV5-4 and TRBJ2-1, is ETGVTQSPTHLIKTRGQQVTLRCSSQSGHNTVSWYQQALGQGPQFIFQYYREEENGRGNFPPRFSGLQFPNYSSELNVNALELDDSALYLCASSWGESSYNEQFFGPGTRLTVL.

This CDR3 is CASQQAALVYQETQYF. DNA of the CDR3: TGTGCCAGCCAGCAAGCGGCCCTCGTCTACCAAGAGACCCAGTACTTC. V and J are TRBV2 and TRBJ2-5, with a possible D match to TRBD2 (5 bases). Germline V gene data show CDR1 as SNHLY and CDR2 as FYNNEI. CDR3 length: 16 amino acids. V was clipped by 8 bases and J by 0 bases, with 19 bases between them. Complete variable domain (other parts from reference TRBV2 and TRBJ2-5): EPEVTQTPSHQVTQMGQEVILRCVPISNHLYFYWYRQILGQKVEFLVSFYNNEISEKSEIFDDQFSVERPDGSNFTLKIRSTKLEDSAMYFCASQQAALVYQETQYFGPGTRLLVL.

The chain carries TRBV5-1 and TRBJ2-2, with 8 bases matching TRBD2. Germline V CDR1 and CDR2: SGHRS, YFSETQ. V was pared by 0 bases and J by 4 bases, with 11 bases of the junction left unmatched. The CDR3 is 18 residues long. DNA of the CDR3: TGCGCCAGCAGCTTGGGTTGGCCGGGAGGGCAAAGCACCGGGGAGCTGTTTTTT. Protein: CASSLGWPGGQSTGELFF.

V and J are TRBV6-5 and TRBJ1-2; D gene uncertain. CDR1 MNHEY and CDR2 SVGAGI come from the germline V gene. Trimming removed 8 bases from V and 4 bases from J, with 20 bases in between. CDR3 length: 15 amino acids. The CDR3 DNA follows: TGTGCCAGCGGACGCTTGGTGGCCCGGGGCTATGGCTACACCTTC. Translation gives CASGRLVARGYGYTF.

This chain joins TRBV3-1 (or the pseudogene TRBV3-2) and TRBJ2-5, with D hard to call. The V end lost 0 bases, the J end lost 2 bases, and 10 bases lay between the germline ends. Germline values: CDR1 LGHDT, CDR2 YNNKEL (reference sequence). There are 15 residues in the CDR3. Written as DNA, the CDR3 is TGTGCCAGCAGCCAAGAACGCGGCCCTCAAGAGACCCAGTACTTC. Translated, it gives CASSQERGPQETQYF.

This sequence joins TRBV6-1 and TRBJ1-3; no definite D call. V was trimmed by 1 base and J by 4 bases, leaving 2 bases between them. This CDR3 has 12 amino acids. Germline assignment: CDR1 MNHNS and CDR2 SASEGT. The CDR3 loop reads CASSEVGNTIYF. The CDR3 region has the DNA TGTGCCAGCAGTGAAGTAGGAAACACCATATATTTT.

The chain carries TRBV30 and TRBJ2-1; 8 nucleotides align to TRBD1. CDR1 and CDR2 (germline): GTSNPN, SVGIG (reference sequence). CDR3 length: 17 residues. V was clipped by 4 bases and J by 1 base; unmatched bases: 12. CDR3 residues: CAWNVGPGTGSYNEQFF. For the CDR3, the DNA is TGTGCCTGGAATGTTGGACCGGGGACAGGATCCTACAATGAGCAGTTCTTC. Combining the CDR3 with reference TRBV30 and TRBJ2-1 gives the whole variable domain SQTIHQWPATLVQPVGSPLSLECTVEGTSNPNLYWYRQAAGRGLQLLFYSVGIGQISSEVPQNLSASRPQDRQFILSSKKLLLSDSGFYLCAWNVGPGTGSYNEQFFGPGTRLTVL.

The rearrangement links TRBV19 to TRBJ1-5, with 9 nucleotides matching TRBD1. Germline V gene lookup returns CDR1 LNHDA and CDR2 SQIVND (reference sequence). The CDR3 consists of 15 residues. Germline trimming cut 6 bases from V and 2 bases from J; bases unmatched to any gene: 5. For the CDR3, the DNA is TGTGCCAGTAGAACCGGGACAGGGCGCAATCAGCCCCAGCATTTT. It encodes CASRTGTGRNQPQHF.

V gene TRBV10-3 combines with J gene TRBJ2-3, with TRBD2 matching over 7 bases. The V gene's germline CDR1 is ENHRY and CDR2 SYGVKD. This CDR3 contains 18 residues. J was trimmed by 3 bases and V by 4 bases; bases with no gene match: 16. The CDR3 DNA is TGTGCCATCAGTGGGGGTGGCAGGGAGGGAGAGTCGACAGATACGCAGTATTTT. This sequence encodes CAISGGGREGESTDTQYF.

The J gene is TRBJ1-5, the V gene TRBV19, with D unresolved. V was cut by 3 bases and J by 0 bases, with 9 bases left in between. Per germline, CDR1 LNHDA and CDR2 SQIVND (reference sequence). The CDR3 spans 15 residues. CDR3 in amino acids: CASSIRGYSNQPQHF. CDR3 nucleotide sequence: TGTGCCAGTAGTATTAGAGGTTATAGCAATCAGCCCCAGCATTTT.